This is a list of T cell receptor beta chains from one sample in a study of regulatory T cells in long-lasting Graves disease. One entry per CDR3 protein results from TCRdb running MiXCR on the multiplex PCR reads. The top ten hold around 20% of the sample, which has a few hundred thousand distinct CDR3 sequences, under 20% seen once. The same specimen was also included in a second study, on T cells in Graves' hyperthyroidism and ophthalmopathy.

The sequences come from peripheral blood mononuclear cells (PBMCs), collected at new diagnosis, from a patient treated with antithyroid drugs. The receptors shown here come from a woman aged 18-29 years with Graves disease. Each CDR3 is given with its conserved first and last residue. Fields, in order: CDR3 DNA, CDR3 protein, clone size, J gene, V gene, D gene. A D gene is named only where the DNA matches it firmly. A clone size is listed for some rows: how often the clone was seen (once, few, many), or a class if it is expanded.

TGTGCCAGCAGTTTCGGGACTAGCGGATTCTACAATGAGCAGTTCTTC	CASSFGTSGFYNEQFF	few	TRBJ2-1	TRBV5-1	TRBD2
TGTGCCAGCAGTTTATTTACGGGCGGGGACTATGGCTACACCTTC	CASSLFTGGDYGYTF	many	TRBJ1-2	TRBV28	-
TGTGCCAGCAGTGAAGCTGGGGAATCCCTCCACTTT	CASSEAGESLHF	-	TRBJ1-6	TRBV6-1	-
TGTGTCAGCTTCCGCGACAGGAACTCCTACAATGAGCAGTTCTTC	CVSFRDRNSYNEQFF	few	TRBJ2-1	TRBV18	-
TGTGCCAGCAGCTTCGTCGGCGGGGGAAATCGTCAGCCCCAGCATTTT	CASSFVGGGNRQPQHF	many	TRBJ1-5	TRBV7-2	-
TGTGCCAGCAGCGTAGACCTCTATGGTTACACCGGGGAGCTGTTTTTT	CASSVDLYGYTGELFF	-	TRBJ2-2	TRBV9	-
TGTGCCAGCAGCCATCCCGGGACAGGGGTCTCTGGGGCCAACGTCCTGACTTTC	CASSHPGTGVSGANVLTF	-	TRBJ2-6	TRBV13	TRBD1
TGTGCCAGCAGCGTAGAGGGACAGAAAAATTCACCCCTCCACTTT	CASSVEGQKNSPLHF	few	TRBJ1-6	TRBV9	TRBD1
TGTGCCAACCAACAGGGAATGGGAAACTATGGCTACACCTTC	CANQQGMGNYGYTF	many	TRBJ1-2	TRBV2	-
TGTGCCAGCAGCCAAGTCCGGGGACTAGTGGCGTCAGATACGCAGTATTTT	CASSQVRGLVASDTQYF	many	TRBJ2-3	TRBV3-1	TRBD2
TGCGCCAGCAGCCAAGTGGGGGCAGCAGATACGCAGTATTTT	CASSQVGAADTQYF	few	TRBJ2-3	TRBV4-1	-
TGTGCCAGCAGCAGTCGGGCTAGCAATCAGCCCCAGCATTTT	CASSSRASNQPQHF	many	TRBJ1-5	TRBV7-8	-
TGCAGTGCTCGGCGGAACACTAAAGAGACCCAGTACTTC	CSARRNTKETQYF	many	TRBJ2-5	TRBV20-1	-
TGCGCCAGCAGCTCTGCGGGACTAGCCTCTCGTGAGCAGTTCTTC	CASSSAGLASREQFF	many	TRBJ2-1	TRBV5-1	TRBD2
TGTGCCAGCACCCGGACAGGGGGCTCTCACACTGAAGCTTTCTTT	CASTRTGGSHTEAFF	few	TRBJ1-1	TRBV12-3/TRBV12-4	TRBD1
TGTGCCGCGTCCCCTCGACAGACTAACACCGGGGAGCTGTTTTTT	CAASPRQTNTGELFF	few	TRBJ2-2	TRBV10-3	-
TGCGCCAGCAGACAAGTCTTCAGGGGGACCTACGAGCAGTACTTC	CASRQVFRGTYEQYF	many	TRBJ2-7	TRBV5-1	TRBD1
TGTGCCAGCAGTCTCCGGACTAGCGGGATTGAGCAGTTCTTC	CASSLRTSGIEQFF	-	TRBJ2-1	TRBV12-3/TRBV12-4	TRBD2
TGTGCCAGCAACTACCGGGACGCCAACACTGAAGCTTTCTTT	CASNYRDANTEAFF	-	TRBJ1-1	TRBV6-4	-
TGTGCCAGCAGCCCAAGGACAGGCCTAAGTGGCTACACCTTC	CASSPRTGLSGYTF	few	TRBJ1-2	TRBV9	TRBD1
TGTGCCAGCACTAGGCGGGACAGCTATGGCTACACCTTC	CASTRRDSYGYTF	many	TRBJ1-2	TRBV28	TRBD1
TGTGCCAGCAGCGTAGCTGTGGAAGCCTACGAGCAGTACTTC	CASSVAVEAYEQYF	-	TRBJ2-7	TRBV9	-
TGTGCCAGCAGTCGGACAGACACCGGGGAGCTGTTTTTT	CASSRTDTGELFF	many	TRBJ2-2	TRBV6-1	-
TGTGCCAGCCGGTCAGACCGACAGGGATGGTATGGCTACACCTTC	CASRSDRQGWYGYTF	-	TRBJ1-2	TRBV6-1	TRBD1
TGTGCCAGTAGTATAGTCGGGGATCAGCCCCAGCATTTT	CASSIVGDQPQHF	-	TRBJ1-5	TRBV19	-
TGCGCCAGCAGAGTGGGGGGTACCACTGAAGCTTTCTTT	CASRVGGTTEAFF	once	TRBJ1-1	TRBV5-1	-
TGCAGTTCTCCCGGGACTAGCGTTTACGAGCAGTACTTC	CSSPGTSVYEQYF	many	TRBJ2-7	TRBV20-1	TRBD2
TGCGCCAGCAGCAGAAACAGGGGGCTGCAAGATACGCAGTATTTT	CASSRNRGLQDTQYF	many	TRBJ2-3	TRBV4-1	TRBD1
TGTGCCAGCAGTGAACTAGGGACTAGCGGGGCCTCTGGGGCCAACGTCCTGACTTTC	CASSELGTSGASGANVLTF	many	TRBJ2-6	TRBV2	TRBD2
TGTGCCAGCAGCTTAAGCGGGGGGGTTAATGAGCAGTTCTTC	CASSLSGGVNEQFF	many	TRBJ2-1	TRBV7-3	TRBD2
TGTGCCAGCATGTCGGGGGCCAATGAAAAACTGTTTTTT	CASMSGANEKLFF	many	TRBJ1-4	TRBV2	-